The T cell receptor (beta chain) under discussion was sequenced for a study of T and B cells in COVID-19 patients. About the study: The recovered patients had mostly mild to moderate COVID-19 with outpatient management. Notes on the study in general: At recovery TRB diversity and richness exceeded healthy donors, after highly clonal active COVID-19 repertoires.

BIOMED2 TRB-A/B primer pools were used in multiplex TRB PCR. Each CDR3 protein is one row after TCRdb ran MiXCR on the multiplex PCR reads. The sample carries around 21,000 distinct CDR3 sequences, approximately 30% recorded once. Germline CDR1 and CDR2: MNHEY and SMNVEV (reference sequence). The CDR3 spans 15 residues. The trim removed 2 bases at V and 2 bases at J, leaving 3 bases unmatched. Each TRB amplification used about 250-550 ng of genomic DNA from blood. This clonotype has just a few counts. The antigen is unknown. The sequence was collected from a human donor who had recovered from COVID-19. The sequenced sample was blood. The chain is built from TRBV27 and TRBJ1-5; TRBD1 aligns across 7 bases. Here the CDR3 reads CASSLEGAGNQPQHF. CDR3 coding DNA: TGTGCCAGCAGTTTAGAGGGGGCTGGCAATCAGCCCCAGCATTTT.